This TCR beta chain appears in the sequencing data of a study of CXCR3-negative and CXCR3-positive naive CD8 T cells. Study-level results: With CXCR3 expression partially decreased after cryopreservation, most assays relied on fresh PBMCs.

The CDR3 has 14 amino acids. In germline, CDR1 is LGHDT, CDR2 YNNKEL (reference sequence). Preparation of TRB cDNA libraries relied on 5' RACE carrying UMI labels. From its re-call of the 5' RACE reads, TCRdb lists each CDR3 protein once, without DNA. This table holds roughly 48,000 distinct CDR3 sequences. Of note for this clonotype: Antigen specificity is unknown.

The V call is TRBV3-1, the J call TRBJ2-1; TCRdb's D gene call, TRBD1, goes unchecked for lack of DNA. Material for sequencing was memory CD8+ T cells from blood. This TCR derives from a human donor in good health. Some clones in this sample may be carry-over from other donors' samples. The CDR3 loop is CASSQMTGENEQFF.